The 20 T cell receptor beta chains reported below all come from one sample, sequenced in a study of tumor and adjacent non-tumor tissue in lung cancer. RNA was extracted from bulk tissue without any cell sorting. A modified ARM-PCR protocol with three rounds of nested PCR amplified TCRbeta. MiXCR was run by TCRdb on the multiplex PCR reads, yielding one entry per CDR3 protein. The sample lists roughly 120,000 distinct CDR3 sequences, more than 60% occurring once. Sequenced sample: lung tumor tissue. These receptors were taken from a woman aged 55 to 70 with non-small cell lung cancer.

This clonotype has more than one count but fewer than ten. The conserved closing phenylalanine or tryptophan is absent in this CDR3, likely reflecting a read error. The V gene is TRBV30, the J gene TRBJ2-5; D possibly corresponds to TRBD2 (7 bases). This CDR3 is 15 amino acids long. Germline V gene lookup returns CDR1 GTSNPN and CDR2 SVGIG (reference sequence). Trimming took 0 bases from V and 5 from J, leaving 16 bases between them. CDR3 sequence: CAWSVRGARDETQYL. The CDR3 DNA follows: TGTGCCTGGAGTGTACGGGGGGCTAGGGACGAGACCCAGTACCTC.

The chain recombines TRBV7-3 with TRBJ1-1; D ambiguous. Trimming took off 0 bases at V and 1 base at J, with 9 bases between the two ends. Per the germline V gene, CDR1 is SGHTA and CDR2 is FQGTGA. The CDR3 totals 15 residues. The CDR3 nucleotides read TGTGCCAGCAGCTTAACACGGGGTGGGAACACTGAAGCTTTCTTT. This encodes CASSLTRGGNTEAFF. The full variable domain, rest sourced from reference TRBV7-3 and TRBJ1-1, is GAGVSQTPSNKVTEKGKYVELRCDPISGHTALYWYRQSLGQGPEFLIYFQGTGAADDSGLPNDRFFAVRPEGSVSTLKIQRTERGDSAVYLCASSLTRGGNTEAFFGQGTRLTVV.

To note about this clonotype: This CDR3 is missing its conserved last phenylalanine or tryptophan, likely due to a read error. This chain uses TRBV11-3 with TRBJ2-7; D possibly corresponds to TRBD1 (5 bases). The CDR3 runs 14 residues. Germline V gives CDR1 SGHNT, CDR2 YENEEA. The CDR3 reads CDSSLDTGTYEQYY. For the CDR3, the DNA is TGTGACAGCAGCTTAGATACAGGAACCTACGAGCAGTACTAC.

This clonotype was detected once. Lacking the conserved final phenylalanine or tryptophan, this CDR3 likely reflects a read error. In DNA, the CDR3 is TGTGCCAGCAGTGAAGCGTCGGGTCTGGGGAGTGGCTACACCTAC. As protein: CASSEASGLGSGYTY. V is TRBV6-1 and J is TRBJ1-2; D is unclear. The CDR3 runs to 15 residues. From germline, CDR1 is MNHNS and CDR2 SASEGT. Trimming cost V 0 bases and J 7 bases, with 15 bases left between them.

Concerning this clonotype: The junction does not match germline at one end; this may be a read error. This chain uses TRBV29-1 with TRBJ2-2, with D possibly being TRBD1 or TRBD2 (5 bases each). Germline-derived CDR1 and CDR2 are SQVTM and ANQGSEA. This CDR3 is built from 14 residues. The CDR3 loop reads CSVTRTTNTGVLSF. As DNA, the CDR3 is TGCAGCGTTACAAGGACAACGAACACCGGGGTGCTGTCTTTT.

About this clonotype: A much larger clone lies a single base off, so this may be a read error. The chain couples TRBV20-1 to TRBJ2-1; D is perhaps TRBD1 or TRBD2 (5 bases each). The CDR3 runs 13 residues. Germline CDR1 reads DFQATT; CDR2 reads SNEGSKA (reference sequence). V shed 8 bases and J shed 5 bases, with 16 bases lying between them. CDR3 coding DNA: TGCAGTCCTTATTCAGGGACCAACAATGAGCAGTTCTTC. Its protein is CSPYSGTNNEQFF.

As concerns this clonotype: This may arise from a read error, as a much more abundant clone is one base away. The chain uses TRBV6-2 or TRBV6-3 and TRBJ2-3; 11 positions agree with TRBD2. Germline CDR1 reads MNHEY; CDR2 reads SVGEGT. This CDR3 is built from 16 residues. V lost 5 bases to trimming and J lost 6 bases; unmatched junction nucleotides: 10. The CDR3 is CASSRGLADPMDTQYF. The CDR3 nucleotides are TGTGCCAGCAGTCGGGGACTAGCGGACCCTATGGATACGCAGTATTTT.

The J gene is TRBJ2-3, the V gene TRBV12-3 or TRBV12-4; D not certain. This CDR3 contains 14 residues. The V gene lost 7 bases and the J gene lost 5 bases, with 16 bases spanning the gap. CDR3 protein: CASIFGLRRDTQYF. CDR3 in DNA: TGTGCCAGCATTTTCGGGCTGCGCCGAGATACGCAGTATTTT.

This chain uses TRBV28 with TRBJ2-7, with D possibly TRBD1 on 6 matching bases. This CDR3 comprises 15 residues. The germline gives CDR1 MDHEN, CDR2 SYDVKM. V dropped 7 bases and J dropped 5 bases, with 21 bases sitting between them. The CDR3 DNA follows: TGTGCCAGCACCTCCCAGGGGAAAGAGTTTCACGAGCAGTACTTC. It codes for CASTSQGKEFHEQYF.

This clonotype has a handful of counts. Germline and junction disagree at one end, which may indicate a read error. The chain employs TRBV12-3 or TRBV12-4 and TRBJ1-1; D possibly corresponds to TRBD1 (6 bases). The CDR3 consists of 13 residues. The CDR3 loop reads CAGSDSVNTEALF. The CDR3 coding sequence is TGTGCCGGGTCGGACAGTGTGAACACTGAAGCTTTATTT.

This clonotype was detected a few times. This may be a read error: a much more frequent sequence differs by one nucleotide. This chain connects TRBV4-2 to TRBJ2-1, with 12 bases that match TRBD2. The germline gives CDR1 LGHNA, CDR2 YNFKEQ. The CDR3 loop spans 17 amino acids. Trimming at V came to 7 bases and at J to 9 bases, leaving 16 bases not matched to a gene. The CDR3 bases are TGTGCCAGCAACCCTATTGATAGACTAGCGGGAGCCCCTGAGCAGTTCTTC. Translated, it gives CASNPIDRLAGAPEQFF.

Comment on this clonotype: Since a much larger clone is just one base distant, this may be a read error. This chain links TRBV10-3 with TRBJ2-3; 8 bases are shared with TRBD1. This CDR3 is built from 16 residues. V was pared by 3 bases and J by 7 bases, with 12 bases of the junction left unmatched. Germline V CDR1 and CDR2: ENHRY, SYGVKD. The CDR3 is CAISEGGTGGTYTQYF. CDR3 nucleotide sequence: TGTGCCATCAGTGAAGGTGGGACAGGTGGTACATATACGCAGTATTTT.

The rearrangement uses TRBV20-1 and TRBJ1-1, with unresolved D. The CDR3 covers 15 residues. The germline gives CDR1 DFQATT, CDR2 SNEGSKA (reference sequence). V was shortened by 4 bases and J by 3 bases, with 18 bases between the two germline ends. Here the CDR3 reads CSATPIMTADTEAFF. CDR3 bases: TGCAGTGCTACCCCAATCATGACGGCAGACACTGAAGCTTTCTTT.

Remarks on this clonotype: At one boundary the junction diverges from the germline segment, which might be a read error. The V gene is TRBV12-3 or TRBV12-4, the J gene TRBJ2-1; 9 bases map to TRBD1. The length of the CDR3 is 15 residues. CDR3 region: CASSGPRQGVNVQFF. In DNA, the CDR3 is TGTGCCAGCAGTGGACCGAGACAGGGGGTCAATGTGCAGTTCTTC.

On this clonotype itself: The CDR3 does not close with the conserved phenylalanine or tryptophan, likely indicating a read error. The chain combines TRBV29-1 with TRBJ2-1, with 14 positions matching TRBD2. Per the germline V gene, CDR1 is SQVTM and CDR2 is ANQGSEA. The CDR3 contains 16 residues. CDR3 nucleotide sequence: TGCGGCGCCGACGCGACTAGCGGGGGGGGATACAATGAGCAGTTCATC. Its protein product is CGADATSGGGYNEQFI.

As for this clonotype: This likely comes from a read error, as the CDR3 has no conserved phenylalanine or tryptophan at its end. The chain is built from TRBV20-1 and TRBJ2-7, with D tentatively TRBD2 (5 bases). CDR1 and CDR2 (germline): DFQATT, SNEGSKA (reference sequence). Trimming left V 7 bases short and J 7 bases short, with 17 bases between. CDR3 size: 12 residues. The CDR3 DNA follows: TGCAGTGATAGCGTACAAACGGGGGAGCAGTACTTG. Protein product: CSDSVQTGEQYL.

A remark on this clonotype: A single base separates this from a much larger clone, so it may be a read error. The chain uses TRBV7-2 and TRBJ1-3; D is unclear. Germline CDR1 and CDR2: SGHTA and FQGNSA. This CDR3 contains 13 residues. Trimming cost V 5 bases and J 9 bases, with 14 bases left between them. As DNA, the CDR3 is TGTGCCAGCAGCCCCCAATCTCGTATCACCATATATTTT. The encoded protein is CASSPQSRITIYF.

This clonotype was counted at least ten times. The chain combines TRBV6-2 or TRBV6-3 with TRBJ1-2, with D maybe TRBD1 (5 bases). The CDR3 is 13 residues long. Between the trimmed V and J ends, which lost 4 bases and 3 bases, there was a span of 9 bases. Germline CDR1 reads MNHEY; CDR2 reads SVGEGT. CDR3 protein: CASSWQGDYGYTF. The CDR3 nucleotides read TGTGCCAGCAGTTGGCAGGGAGACTATGGCTACACCTTC.

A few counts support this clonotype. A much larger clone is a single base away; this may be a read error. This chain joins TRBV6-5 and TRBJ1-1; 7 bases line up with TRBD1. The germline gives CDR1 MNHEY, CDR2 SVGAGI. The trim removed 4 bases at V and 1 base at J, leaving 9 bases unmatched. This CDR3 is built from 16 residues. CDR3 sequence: CASSSYEQGTNTEAFF. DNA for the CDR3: TGTGCCAGCAGTTCCTACGAACAGGGGACGAACACTGAAGCTTTCTTT.

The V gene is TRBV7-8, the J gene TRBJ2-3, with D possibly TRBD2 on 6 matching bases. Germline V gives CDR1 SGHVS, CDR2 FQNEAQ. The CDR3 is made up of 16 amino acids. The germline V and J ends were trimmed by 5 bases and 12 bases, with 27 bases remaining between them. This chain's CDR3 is CASSELVGTSPGTQYF. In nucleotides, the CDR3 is TGTGCCAGCAGCGAACTAGTGGGGACTTCACCCGGTACACAGTATTTT.